This T cell receptor (beta chain) was retrieved from a study of identical twins' blood T cells (dated by TCRdb to about 2013). Looking at the study overall: About 48 million Illumina reads were obtained across roughly 12 libraries, comprising six alpha-chain and six beta-chain libraries. Using next-generation sequencing, the study compared the TCR alpha and beta chain repertoires of three pairs of monozygous twins to assess how genetics influences repertoire formation. General study outcomes and caveats: Because the twins were reared together, environmental influences could not be ruled out as the explanation for twin similarity. Validation by independent studies was stated to be required for the proposed role of the TCRalpha J segment in MHC recognition during thymic selection. How many CDR3 clonotypes two donors shared depended mainly on the product of their cloneset sizes, and the twins did not clearly stray from this trend. Looking at the most abundant TCRbeta clonotypes, every donor had more CDR3 sequences in common with her twin than with unrelated donors. V gene usage, even among non-selected out-of-frame TCRbeta clonotypes, was reported to be markedly more similar within twin pairs than between unrelated donors.

For this clonotype: Its cognate antigen has yet to be identified. The input lacks base qualities; no much larger clone sits a single base away.

The CDR3 runs 15 residues from the cysteine to the phenylalanine. Kept here is only the CDR3 DNA, which spans 45 bases and is read in frame from base 1. Per the germline V gene (reference sequence), SGHNT is the CDR1 and YYREEE is the CDR2. V is pruned by 0 bases and J by 3 bases, leaving 5 bases of the junction without a gene match. Donors were six healthy women forming three monozygous twin pairs. Each of the three twin pairs had been raised together, and the twins in each pair were thought likely to have encountered the same infectious agents and vaccines. TCR cDNA libraries were prepared from RNA that was isolated from peripheral blood mononuclear cells. Library preparation employed 5' RACE. Instrument used: Illumina Genome Analyzer IIx. RNA-based TCR cDNA libraries were prepared by a previously described protocol with several modifications. To prevent cross-contamination, sample-specific barcodes were introduced on both ends of each TCR cDNA library during cDNA synthesis and amplification. Per the authors' processing: Each library contained 2.2 to 3.6 million CDR3-containing reads, and somewhere between about 100,000 and nearly 550,000 clonotypes were identified for each individual. Reads with improper barcode index combinations were discarded, after which clonesets were built for each library with the MiTCR software. While assembling CDR3 clonotypes, MiTCR corrected PCR and sequencing errors and either filtered or rescued low-quality reads. Artificial out-of-frame clonotypes were removed by being mapped to in-frame sequences, with one indel in the CDR3 allowed. To measure how similar V and J gene usage was between donors, Jensen-Shannon divergence was divided by mean entropy. The public reads were run again by TCRdb, first through fastp at Q25 and then through MiXCR, and only productive beta chains were kept. Each CDR3 protein appears once, grouped with its most common genes and DNA. TCRdb, rather than the study authors, made the V and J calls. The table for this sample lists 350,000 to 400,000 distinct CDR3 sequences; roughly 30% of them were counted only once. About 6% of the sample comes from the top ten.

The receptor's source is a woman between 18 and 50 years old in good health. The sample comprised PBMCs. The chain was built from TRBV5-4 and TRBJ1-1, and 7 junction bases match TRBD1. CDR3 loop: CASSLAAGGDTEAFF. The DNA sequence reads TGTGCCAGCAGCTTGGCCGCAGGGGGAGACACTGAAGCTTTCTTT.